This T cell receptor beta chain was profiled in a study of blood T cell repertoires in COVID-19. Germline-derived CDR1 and CDR2 are SGHKS and YYEKEE (reference sequence). The CDR3 sequence is 15 residues long. Trimming took 6 bases from V and 0 from J, leaving 12 bases between them. The repertoire was sequenced with immunoSEQ multiplex PCR; TCRdb's copy has only in-frame clones and lacks some. The sample carries nearly 55,000 clones, roughly 79% recorded once. The TCR originated in a human donor with active or convalescent COVID-19. The donor label of this sample is uncertain. Input material: peripheral blood. V is TRBV5-5 and J is TRBJ2-2; D unclear. The CDR3, as DNA: TGTGCCAGCAAGCCAACGGGTACGAACACCGGGGAGCTGTTTTTT. Protein: CASKPTGTNTGELFF.